The text below deals with one T cell receptor beta chain. The sample holds a few counts of this clone. There is no known antigen for this receptor. No base qualities exist here, and no much larger clone lies one base off it. The CDR3 regions of human TCRbeta chains were analyzed by immunosequencing. Per the source publication's procedure: Repertoire TCRs were matched against a reference library of SARS-CoV-2-specific TCRs generated with the MIRA antigen-specificity platform. Breadth was defined as the fraction of unique TCRs that were SARS-CoV-2-associated. Depth was defined as the fraction of total T cells that were SARS-CoV-2-associated. Using the MIRA data, every spike-specific TCR was mapped to the spike region that the TCR reacted to and assigned to either a CD4 or a CD8 class. Log10-transformed breadth and depth values were compared by one-way ANOVA with Sidak's multiple comparisons tests. The source is immuneACCESS, and TCRdb retained only in-frame sequences with V and J called. Part of the clones is not carried over; for the studies checked, unresolved V genes explain less than half of this, and the remainder is unexplained. The DNA was the basis for D and trimming; V, J and clone size are from that table. This sample has roughly 200,000 clones in its table, and 90% to 95% of those were observed once. The ten biggest clones cover approximately 1.8% of the sample.

The data were obtained in a study of T cell responses to AZD1222 COVID-19 vaccine (dated by TCRdb to the early 2020s). About the full investigation: A total of approximately 240 trial participants underwent TCR sequencing, of whom about 210 received two doses of AZD1222 and about 25 received two doses of the MenACWY control vaccine. Trial participants were enrolled into age subgroups of 18-55, 56-69 and 70-plus years, which contained approximately 150, 30 and 60 TCR-sequenced participants, respectively.

The time point label for this specimen denotes: about 28 days (+/-7) after the second vaccine dose. AZD1222 recipients whose second dose came at about 4 weeks and those whose second dose came at about 12 weeks were combined into one group, since spike-specific TCR depth and breadth did not differ between the two schedules. Vaccinee samples were obtained from the UK trials COV001 and COV002, which included a single-blind randomized controlled phase 2/3 trial of AZD1222 (ChAdOx1 nCoV-19) in healthy adults. For TCRbeta chain sequencing, PBMC samples from trial participants were taken at day 0 and at day 28 after the second dose. General study outcomes and caveats: The 56-69-year group was small, and its depth increase did not reach significance, likely because of low power. Participants were mostly white British and included more females than males, and it was suggested by the authors that clonal diversity may have been underestimated. After two AZD1222 doses, spike-specific TCR breadth and depth were significantly higher than at day 0 and than in MenACWY recipients. Because no day 14 peak-response samples were available, the repertoires could be characterized only after the peak T cell response. The whole spike protein was spanned by vaccine-associated CD4 TCRs, and dominant responses were seen in regions 160-218 and 743-854. Conclusions about previously exposed vaccinees were limited because only six or seven AZD1222 recipients were SARS-CoV-2 seropositive at baseline. Nearly half of unique spike-specific TCRs reportedly recognized epitopes outside regions mutated in the B.1.351 and B.1.1.7 variants.

According to the germline V gene, CDR1 reads SGHRS and CDR2 reads YFSETQ. The trim is 4 bases for V and 0 bases for J, with a gap of 8 bases between the germline ends. The CDR3 spans 13 residues, from the cysteine through the phenylalanine. Only CDR3 DNA remains: 39 bases, in frame from the first base. Here the sequenced sample was peripheral blood, taken 28 days after the second AZD1222 dose. The sequence was obtained from an adult who received the AZD1222 COVID-19 vaccine. This chain joins TRBV5-1 to TRBJ2-7, with the D gene call left open. Here is the DNA: TGCGCCAGCAGCAACATCAGCTCCTACGAGCAGTACTTC. It encodes CASSNISSYEQYF.